Below, one TCR beta chain is given with its context. The entry originates in a study of blood T cell repertoires in COVID-19. The CDR3 is 15 residues long. CDR1 and CDR2 from the germline V gene are LGHNT and FRNRAP. V lost 6 bases to trimming and J lost 2 bases, with 17 bases between them. Sequenced by immunoSEQ multiplex PCR; TCRdb stores in-frame clones only, minus some. This repertoire shows around 120,000 clones, around 64% found once; its top ten account for roughly 0.86%. J is TRBJ2-7 and V is TRBV12-5, with TRBD2 as a possible D gene (6 bases). This TCR was sampled from a human donor with acute or convalescent COVID-19. The donor label of this sample is uncertain. Sequencing was done on a sample of peripheral blood. Here the CDR3 DNA reads TGTGCTAGTGGCTTTGCGCCGGGGGTTCCCTACGAGCAGTACTTC. This codes for CASGFAPGVPYEQYF.